These T cell receptor beta chains were read from a single sample in a study of cytomegalovirus exposure and HLA in healthy donors. This table comes from immunoSEQ multiplex PCR, and its TCRdb copy is limited to in-frame clones, with some not included. The data hold approximately 160,000 clones, with about 71% observed a single time. Sequencing was done on a sample of PBMCs. The receptors here all came from a woman between 40 and 50 years old in good health and CMV-seropositive. CDR3s include the opening cysteine and the closing phenylalanine or tryptophan. A D gene is named only where the DNA matches it firmly. A row's size may be missing; if present it is once, few, many or a size class.

TGTGCCAGCAGCACTCGACAGGGCGAAGCTTTCTTT CASSTRQGEAFF many TRBV7-9 TRBD1 TRBJ1-1
TGTGCCAGCAGTCCCTCTCCTAACTATGGCTACACCTTC CASSPSPNYGYTF . TRBV6-6 . TRBJ1-2
TGTGCCAGCAGTTACTACGGACAGGGGAATTCACCCCTCAACTTT CASSYYGQGNSPLNF . TRBV6-5 TRBD1 TRBJ1-6
TGCGCCAGCAGCCCCCAAGGCCCCAGCGGGGGGCGCTACGAGCAGTACTTC CASSPQGPSGGRYEQYF . TRBV5-1 TRBD2 TRBJ2-7
TGCGCCAGCAGCTTACCCTCAGGGAGGGGGGCTGAAGCTTTCTTT CASSLPSGRGAEAFF . TRBV5-1 . TRBJ1-1
TGTGCCAGCAGCAACGGGACACACGCGATCTATGGCTACACCTTC CASSNGTHAIYGYTF . TRBV21-1 . TRBJ1-2
TGTGCCAGCAGCGCCTCCTCCAGGGTTGGCTATGGCTACACCTTC CASSASSRVGYGYTF . TRBV7-2 . TRBJ1-2
TGTGCCAGCAGTGACCTCGAGCGTAGCGGGAAGTCCTACGAGCAGTACTTC CASSDLERSGKSYEQYF once TRBV25-1 TRBD2 TRBJ2-7
TGTGCCAGTAGTATTTCCCCCCAGGGCAATCAGCCCCAGAATTTT CASSISPQGNQPQNF . TRBV19 . TRBJ1-5
TGTGCCAGCAGTGTGGAGGGAAGCTCCTACAATGAGCAGTTCTTC CASSVEGSSYNEQFF . TRBV2 . TRBJ2-1
TGTGCCAGCAGCCAAGGAGCCGTCGATCCGGTCGGGGAGACCCAGTACTTC CASSQGAVDPVGETQYF . TRBV4-2 . TRBJ2-5
TGTGCCAGTAGTACCCCCGGGACAGGTTACTACGAGCAGTACTTC CASSTPGTGYYEQYF once TRBV19 TRBD1 TRBJ2-7
TGTGCCAGCAGGGGTTGGGCGGGTCAAGAGACCCAGTACTTC CASRGWAGQETQYF . TRBV2 . TRBJ2-5
TGTGCCAGCAGGACAGGGGGCATTGACAATGAGCAGTTCTTC CASRTGGIDNEQFF . TRBV6-1 TRBD1 TRBJ2-1
TGTGCCAGCACCCACCTCGAGGGCGCGTCAGATACGCAGTATTTT CASTHLEGASDTQYF few TRBV2 . TRBJ2-3
TGTGCCAGCAGTTCTACAACCCGAACAGGGACCTATGGCTACACCTTC CASSSTTRTGTYGYTF . TRBV6-5 . TRBJ1-2
TGTGCCAGCAGCTTTGTCCAGCAAGAGACCCAGTACTTC CASSFVQQETQYF . TRBV7-9 . TRBJ2-5
TGTGCCAGCAGCTTTCCTTGGGCAGGGGGAGGCTACCCCTTC CASSFPWAGGGYPF . TRBV7-8 TRBD1 TRBJ1-2
TGCGCCAGCAGCTTGGAATTTTCTAGCGGGGATTTCTACGAGCAGTACTTC CASSLEFSSGDFYEQYF . TRBV5-1 TRBD2 TRBJ2-7
TGTGCCAGCAGTGCAACGACAGATCGCTACGAGCAGTACTTC CASSATTDRYEQYF few TRBV25-1 . TRBJ2-7
TGTGCCAGTAGTCTGACAGGGGGCGACTCACCCCTCCACTTT CASSLTGGDSPLHF . TRBV19 TRBD1 TRBJ1-6
TGTGCCAGCAGTCCATTAAGTCTAGGGGAAGGGCCCTACGAGCAGTACTTC CASSPLSLGEGPYEQYF once TRBV2 . TRBJ2-7
TGTGCCAGCACTCCAAGGGGGACAGGGCCCTACGAGCAGTACTTC CASTPRGTGPYEQYF few TRBV6-1 TRBD1 TRBJ2-7
TGTGCCAGCAGCTTGGACAGCTCCTACGAGCAGTACTTC CASSLDSSYEQYF . TRBV11-2 . TRBJ2-7
TGTGCCAGCAGTTTGAAAGGGGGCTTTCCTGGAAAACTGTTTTTT CASSLKGGFPGKLFF once TRBV27 TRBD1 TRBJ1-4
TGCAGCGTTGAGGGGCCAGGGGGGAACGAGCAGTACTTC CSVEGPGGNEQYF . TRBV29-1 . TRBJ2-7
TGTGCCAGCAGCCCGTGGCCTTCTGGAAACACCATATATTTT CASSPWPSGNTIYF . TRBV5-8 . TRBJ1-3
TGTGCCAGCAGCTTCGGGACAACTGAAGCTTTCTTT CASSFGTTEAFF . TRBV5-8 . TRBJ1-1
TGTGCCAGCAGTACACAGGGCCGGGAGACCCAGTACTTC CASSTQGRETQYF . TRBV28 . TRBJ2-5
TGTGCCAGCAGCTTACTAGAGACCCAGTACTTC CASSLLETQYF . TRBV5-6 . TRBJ2-5
TGTGCCAGCTCACCCCCGGGAGCCACCTCGACGGGCGAGCAGTACTTC CASSPPGATSTGEQYF few TRBV18 . TRBJ2-7
TGCGCCAGCAGCTTGGAAGGACAGATTGGTGGCTACACCTTC CASSLEGQIGGYTF few TRBV5-1 . TRBJ1-2
TGTGCCAGCAGCCTGGGTAGCGGGGGGGGTGAGCAGTTCTTC CASSLGSGGGEQFF few TRBV7-8 TRBD2 TRBJ2-1
TGTGCCAGCGCCTTCGAAACAGGGCACTATGGCTACACCTTC CASAFETGHYGYTF . TRBV7-2 . TRBJ1-2
TGTGCCAGCAGCTTCCCAGTCTCCTACGAGCAGTACTTC CASSFPVSYEQYF . TRBV5-6 . TRBJ2-7
TGTGCCAGCAGCCTCCGGGACAGGGGTTACGAGCAGTACTTC CASSLRDRGYEQYF . TRBV13 TRBD1 TRBJ2-7
TGTGCCAGCAGTTACAAGGCGGGGGCCTATGAGCAGTTCTTC CASSYKAGAYEQFF . TRBV6-6 . TRBJ2-1
TGTGCCAGCAGTTATCTCACAGGGGAGCGGTATGGCTACCCCTTC CASSYLTGERYGYPF . TRBV28 TRBD1 TRBJ1-2
TGTGCCAGCAGTGGACAGTTCTACGAGCAGTACTTC CASSGQFYEQYF . TRBV28 . TRBJ2-7
TGTGCCAGCAGTGACAGGCTAGCAAAAGAGACCCAGTACTTC CASSDRLAKETQYF few TRBV6-4 . TRBJ2-5